The 14 T cell receptor beta chains below all came from one sample that was sequenced in a study of blood T cell repertoires in COVID-19. Here immunoSEQ multiplex PCR was the method, and the copy in TCRdb shows in-frame clones only, minus some. This table holds 140,000 to 150,000 clones, 80% to 90% found once. The specimen sequenced was PBMCs or T cells enriched from blood (not recorded which). Receptors originate from a man aged 60 to 69 who had recovered from COVID-19.

This clone was seen a handful of times. J is TRBJ1-5 and V is TRBV7-2; D might be TRBD1 (5 bases). The CDR3 is 12 residues long. V lost 3 bases, J lost 9 bases, and 9 bases lay in between. Germline-derived CDR1 and CDR2 are SGHTA and FQGNSA. CDR3: CASSLQGRPQHF. Here the CDR3 DNA reads TGTGCCAGCAGCTTGCAGGGAAGGCCCCAGCATTTT.

This chain joins TRBV9 and TRBJ1-6; D gene unclear. Trimming stripped 2 bases from V and 7 bases from J, with 22 bases between. The V gene's germline CDR1 is SGDLS and CDR2 YYNGEE. This CDR3 has 18 amino acids. As DNA, the CDR3 is TGTGCCAGCAGCGTTCAACCGAAGGCGGTATCTTGGAATTCACCCCTCCACTTT. Its translation is CASSVQPKAVSWNSPLHF.

CDR3 loop: CASSQVGGFSTDTQYF. The CDR3 DNA reads as TGTGCCAGCAGCCAAGTAGGGGGATTCAGTACAGATACGCAGTATTTT. The rearrangement uses TRBV14 and TRBJ2-3; maybe TRBD1 (6 bases). V lost 1 base, J lost 3 bases, and 14 bases lay in between. This CDR3 has 16 amino acids. Germline values: CDR1 SGHDN, CDR2 FVKESK.

The CDR3 region has the DNA TGCGCCAGCAGTCCAAACCAGGGGAATCAGCCCCAGCATTTT. Residues: CASSPNQGNQPQHF. This chain uses TRBV5-1 with TRBJ1-5, with a possible D match to TRBD1 (6 bases). Germline CDR1 reads SGHRS; CDR2 reads YFSETQ. Deletions cut 5 bases from V and 4 bases from J, with 13 bases between. The CDR3 loop spans 14 amino acids.

This chain connects TRBV3-1 (or the pseudogene TRBV3-2) to TRBJ2-7, with D possibly matching TRBD2 (6 bases). V lost 4 bases and J lost 4, with 14 bases in between. The CDR3 contains 14 residues. CDR1 LGHDT and CDR2 YNNKEL come from the germline V gene (reference sequence). The CDR3 sequence: CASSRGGLTYEQYF. The CDR3 region has the DNA TGTGCCAGCAGCCGCGGAGGGCTGACTTACGAGCAGTACTTC.

The chain uses TRBV3-1 (or the pseudogene TRBV3-2) and TRBJ2-5, with 10 bases that match TRBD2. V lost 0 bases to trimming and J lost 5 bases; unmatched junction nucleotides: 6. From germline, CDR1 is LGHDT and CDR2 YNNKEL (reference sequence). This CDR3 contains 16 residues. The CDR3 bases are TGTGCCAGCAGCCAAGAAAGAGCGGGGGGGCCGGAGACCCAGTACTTC. The encoded protein is CASSQERAGGPETQYF.

The chain uses TRBV15 and TRBJ1-2; D remains ambiguous. The CDR3 covers 14 residues. Trimming took 0 bases from V and 5 from J, leaving 10 bases between them. Germline loops: CDR1 LNHNV, CDR2 YYDKDF (reference sequence). The CDR3 region has the DNA TGTGCCACCAGCAGAGATTGGCAGGAATATGGCTACACCTTC. Amino acid sequence: CATSRDWQEYGYTF.

At least ten counts were recorded for this clone. This sequence joins TRBV5-8 and TRBJ1-3, with a tentative D call TRBD1 (6 bases). The V and J ends lost 3 bases and 3 bases respectively, with 10 bases between them. Per germline, CDR1 SGHTS and CDR2 YDEGEE. The CDR3 runs 14 residues. The CDR3 DNA is TGTGCCAGCAGCTACAGGGTTGGTGGAAACACCATATATTTT. Residues: CASSYRVGGNTIYF.

The V and J genes are TRBV15 and TRBJ2-7, with 7 bases fitting TRBD2. There are 17 residues in the CDR3. CDR1 and CDR2 from the germline V gene are LNHNV and YYDKDF (reference sequence). Trimming at V came to 0 bases and at J to 2 bases, leaving 10 bases not matched to a gene. CDR3 region: CATSRDLGGRWTYEQYF. The CDR3 coding sequence is TGTGCCACCAGCAGAGATCTCGGGGGGAGATGGACCTACGAGCAGTACTTC.

The CDR3, as DNA: TGTGCCAGCAGGACGGGACAGACGAACACTGAAGCTTTCTTT. It specifies CASRTGQTNTEAFF. The chain links TRBV6-5 to TRBJ1-1; 7 bases are shared with TRBD1. Germline CDR1 MNHEY, CDR2 SVGAGI. This CDR3 spans 14 amino acids. Unmatched junction bases numbered 5, after V lost 6 bases and J lost 1 base.

V is TRBV6-1 and J is TRBJ1-2; 8 nucleotides align to TRBD1. The CDR3 runs to 13 residues. Trimming at V came to 2 bases and at J to 7 bases, leaving 3 bases not matched to a gene. Germline CDR1 MNHNS, CDR2 SASEGT. In DNA, the CDR3 is TGTGCCAGCAGTGAACGCAGGGGGCTTGGCTACACCTTC. Translated: CASSERRGLGYTF.

The rearrangement uses TRBV19 and TRBJ1-6, with a weak D call TRBD1 (5 bases). This CDR3 region has 15 residues. Germline values: CDR1 LNHDA, CDR2 SQIVND (reference sequence). V lost 4 bases to trimming and J lost 5 bases, with 12 bases between them. The CDR3 nucleotides read TGTGCCAGTAGTACCCGGACAAACGATAATTCACCCCTCCACTTT. The encoded protein is CASSTRTNDNSPLHF. The full variable domain, completed using reference TRBV19 and TRBJ1-6, is DGGITQSPKYLFRKEGQNVTLSCEQNLNHDAMYWYRQDPGQGLRLIYYSQIVNDFQKGDIAEGYSVSREKKESFPLTVTSAQKNPTAFYLCASSTRTNDNSPLHFGNGTRLTVT.

V gene TRBV5-1 combines with J gene TRBJ2-7, with TRBD1 matching 9 bases. V lost 4 bases, J lost 4 bases, and 3 bases stayed unmatched. Germline CDR1 is SGHRS and CDR2 is YFSETQ. The CDR3 consists of 13 residues. The CDR3 here is CASSGDRAYEQYF. Written as DNA, the CDR3 is TGCGCCAGCAGCGGGGACAGGGCTTACGAGCAGTACTTC.

As regards this clone: At one end, the junction sequence differs from germline, possibly due to a read error. The chain employs TRBV15 and TRBJ2-1; 9 positions match TRBD1. There are 16 residues in the CDR3. In germline, CDR1 is LNHNV, CDR2 YYDKDF (reference sequence). The CDR3 protein is CATSGEQGAVVNEQFF. CDR3 in DNA: TGTGCCACCAGCGGAGAACAGGGGGCGGTTGTGAATGAGCAGTTCTTC.